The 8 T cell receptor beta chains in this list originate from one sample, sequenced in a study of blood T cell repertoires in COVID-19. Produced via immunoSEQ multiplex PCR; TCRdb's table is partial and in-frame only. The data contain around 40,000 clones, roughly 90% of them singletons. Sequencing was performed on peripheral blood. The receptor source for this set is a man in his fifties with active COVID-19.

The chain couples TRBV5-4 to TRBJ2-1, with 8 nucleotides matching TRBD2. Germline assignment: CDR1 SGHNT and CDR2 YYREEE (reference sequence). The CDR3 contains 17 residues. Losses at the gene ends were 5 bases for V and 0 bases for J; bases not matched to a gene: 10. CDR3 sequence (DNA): TGTGCCAGCAGAGGGGGGGGCCTAGCGGGCTCCTACAATGAGCAGTTCTTC. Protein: CASRGGGLAGSYNEQFF.

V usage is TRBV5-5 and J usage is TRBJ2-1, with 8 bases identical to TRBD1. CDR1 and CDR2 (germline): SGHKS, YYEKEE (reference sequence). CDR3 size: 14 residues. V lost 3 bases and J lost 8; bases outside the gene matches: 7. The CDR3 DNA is TGTGCCAGCAGCTACACGACAGGGGACTATGAGCAGTTCTTC. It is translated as CASSYTTGDYEQFF.

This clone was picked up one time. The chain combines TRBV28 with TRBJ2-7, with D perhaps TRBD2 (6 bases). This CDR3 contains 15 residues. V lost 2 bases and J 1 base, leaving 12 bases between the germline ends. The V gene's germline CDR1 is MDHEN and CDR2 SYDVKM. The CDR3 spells CASSLPGVRSYEQYF. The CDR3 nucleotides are TGTGCCAGCAGTTTACCGGGAGTCCGGTCCTACGAGCAGTACTTC.

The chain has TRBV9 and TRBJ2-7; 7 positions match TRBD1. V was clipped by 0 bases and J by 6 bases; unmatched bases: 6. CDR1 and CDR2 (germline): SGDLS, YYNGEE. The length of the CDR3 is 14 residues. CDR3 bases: TGTGCCAGCAGCGTAGGTCCAGGGGGAAGCGAGCAGTACTTC. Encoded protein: CASSVGPGGSEQYF.

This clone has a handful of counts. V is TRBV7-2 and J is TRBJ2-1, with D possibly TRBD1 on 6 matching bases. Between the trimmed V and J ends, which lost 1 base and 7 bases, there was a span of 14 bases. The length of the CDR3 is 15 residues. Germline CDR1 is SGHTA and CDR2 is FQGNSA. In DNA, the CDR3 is TGTGCCAGCAGCTTAGTTCTAGGGGGTGGTAATGAGCAGTTCTTC. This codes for CASSLVLGGGNEQFF.

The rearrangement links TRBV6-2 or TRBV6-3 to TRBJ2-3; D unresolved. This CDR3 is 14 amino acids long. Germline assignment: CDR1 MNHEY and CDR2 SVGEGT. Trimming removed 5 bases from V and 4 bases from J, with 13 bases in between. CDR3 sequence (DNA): TGTGCCAGCAGTGGCGTAAATGGAGCAGATACGCAGTATTTT. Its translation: CASSGVNGADTQYF.

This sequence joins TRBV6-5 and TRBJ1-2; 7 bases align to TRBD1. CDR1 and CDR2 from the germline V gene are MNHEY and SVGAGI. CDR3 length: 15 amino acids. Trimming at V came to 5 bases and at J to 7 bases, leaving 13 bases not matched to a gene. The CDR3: CASSQPGTVAVGYTF. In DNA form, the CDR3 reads TGTGCCAGCAGTCAACCCGGGACAGTCGCCGTTGGCTACACCTTC.

The CDR3 sequence is CASSLGRTSGNPQFF. The CDR3 DNA reads as TGTGCCAGCAGCTTAGGAAGGACTAGCGGAAATCCACAGTTCTTC. The chain couples TRBV7-6 to TRBJ2-1; 10 bases are a match to TRBD2. J lost 13 bases, V lost 1 base, and 10 bases had no gene match. CDR1 is SGHVS and CDR2 is FNYEAQ in the germline V gene. CDR3 length: 15 residues.